This T cell receptor beta chain was identified in a study of technical replicates of blood from a few donors (dated by TCRdb to 2016 to 2017). About this clone itself: Its recognized antigen is unknown. Base quality data are lacking; no much larger clone is found one base away.

The CDR1 and CDR2 encoded by the germline V gene are LGHNT and FRNRAP. Its CDR3 holds 13 amino acids, cysteine through phenylalanine. The CDR3 DNA has 39 bases and is translated from base 1. Trimming leaves V shorter by 6 bases and J shorter by 9 bases, with the junction holding 6 bases beyond the gene matches. Library preparation employed the immunoSEQ multiplex PCR assay. Drawn from immuneACCESS, this table holds only the in-frame rearrangements with V and J called that TCRdb kept. Clones are partly lost; checked studies trace under half to an unresolved V gene and leave the rest unexplained. For this sample there are tens of thousands of clones; 85% to 95% appear just once. Of the sample, around 3% falls within the top ten clones.

The sample comprised PBMCs. This chain joins TRBV12-5 to TRBJ2-5; TRBD2 aligns with 11 central bases. This clonotype was sampled from a human donor in good health. Some clones in this sample may be carry-over from other donors' samples. The bases are TGTGCTAGTGGCCCTAGCGGGGGGTCCGCCCAGTACTTC. It translates as CASGPSGGSAQYF.